This T cell receptor beta chain was sequenced for a study of vaccination effects on CD4 cells after COVID-19. About the research overall: All study participants received two doses of BNT162b2 or mRNA-1273 vaccine.

The germline gives CDR1 KGHSH, CDR2 LQKENI. Trimming left V 2 bases short and J 1 base short, with 8 bases between. There are 14 residues in the CDR3. Remarks on this clone: Antigen specificity is unknown.

The assay was immunoSEQ multiplex PCR, and TCRdb's table has in-frame clones only and misses some. The profile covers tens of thousands of clones, with around 70% appearing a single time and approximately 2% taken by the ten largest. Before sequencing, viral peptide pools were used by the ViraFEST assay to expand antigen-specific CD4+ T cells. Culture lasted about 10 days before CD4+ T cell isolation. Vaccine recipients, nucleocapsid antibody negative, had no prior SARS-CoV-2 infection. This chain links TRBV18 with TRBJ2-5; D is unclear. The origin of this receptor is a human donor who received a COVID-19 vaccine. Sample: CD4+ T cells from PBMCs cultured with HCoV-229E spike peptides, taken before COVID-19 vaccination. In DNA, the CDR3 is TGTGCCAGCTCACCATACAACAGCCAAGAGACCCAGTACTTC. It is translated as CASSPYNSQETQYF.